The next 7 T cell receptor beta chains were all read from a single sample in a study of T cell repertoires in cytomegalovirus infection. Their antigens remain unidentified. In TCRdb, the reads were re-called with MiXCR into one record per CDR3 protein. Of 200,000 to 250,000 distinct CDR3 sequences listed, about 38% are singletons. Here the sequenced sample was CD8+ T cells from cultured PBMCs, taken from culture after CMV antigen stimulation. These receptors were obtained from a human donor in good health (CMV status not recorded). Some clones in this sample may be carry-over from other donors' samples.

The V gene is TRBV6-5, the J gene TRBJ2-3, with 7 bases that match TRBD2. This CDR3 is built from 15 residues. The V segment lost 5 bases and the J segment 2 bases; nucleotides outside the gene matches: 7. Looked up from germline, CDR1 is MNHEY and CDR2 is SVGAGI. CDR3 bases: TGTGCCAGCAGTCCCCTACTAGCGTACACAGATACGCAGTATTTT. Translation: CASSPLLAYTDTQYF.

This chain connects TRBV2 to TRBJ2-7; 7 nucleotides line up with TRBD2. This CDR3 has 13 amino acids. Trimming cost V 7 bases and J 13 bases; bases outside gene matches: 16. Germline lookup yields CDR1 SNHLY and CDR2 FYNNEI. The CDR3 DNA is TGTGCCAGCACTCCGACGGAGGGCACGGGGGGATACTTC. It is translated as CASTPTEGTGGYF.

CDR3 in DNA: TGCGCCAGCAGCCAAGATAGAGGGAGCAATCAGCCCCAGCATTTT. Protein product: CASSQDRGSNQPQHF. V usage is TRBV4-1 and J usage is TRBJ1-5; no clear D gene. The CDR3 runs to 15 residues. Germline-derived CDR1 and CDR2 are MGHRA and YSYEKL. V shed 0 bases and J shed 1 base, with 7 bases lying between them.

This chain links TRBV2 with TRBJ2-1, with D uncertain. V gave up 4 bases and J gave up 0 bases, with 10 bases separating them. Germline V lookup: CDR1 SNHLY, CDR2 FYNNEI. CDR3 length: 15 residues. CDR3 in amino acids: CASSGALSSYNEQFF. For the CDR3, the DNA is TGTGCCAGCAGTGGGGCCCTAAGCTCCTACAATGAGCAGTTCTTC.

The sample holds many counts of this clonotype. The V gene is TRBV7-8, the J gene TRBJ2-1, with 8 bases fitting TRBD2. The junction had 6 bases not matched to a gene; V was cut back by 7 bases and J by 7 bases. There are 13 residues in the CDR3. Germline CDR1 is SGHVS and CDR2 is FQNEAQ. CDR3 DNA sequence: TGTGCCAGCATGCCCCGGGAGGGGAATGAGCAGTTCTTC. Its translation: CASMPREGNEQFF. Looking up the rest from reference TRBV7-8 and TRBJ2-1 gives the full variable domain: GAGVSQSPRYKVAKRGQDVALRCDPISGHVSLFWYQQALGQGPEFLTYFQNEAQLDKSGLPSDRFFAERPEGSVSTLKIQRTQQEDSAVYLCASMPREGNEQFFGPGTRLTVL.

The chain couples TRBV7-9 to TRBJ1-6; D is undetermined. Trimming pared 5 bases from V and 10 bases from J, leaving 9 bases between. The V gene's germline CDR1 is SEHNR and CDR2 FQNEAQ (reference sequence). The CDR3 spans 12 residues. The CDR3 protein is CASSVAGSPLHF. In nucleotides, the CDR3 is TGTGCCAGCAGCGTCGCGGGGTCACCCCTCCACTTT.

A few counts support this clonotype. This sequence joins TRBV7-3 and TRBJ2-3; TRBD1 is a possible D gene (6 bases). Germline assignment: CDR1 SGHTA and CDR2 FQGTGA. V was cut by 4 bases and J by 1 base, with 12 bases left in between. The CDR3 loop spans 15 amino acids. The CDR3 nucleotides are TGTGCCAGCAGCTCCCTAGGGGGTGGCACAGATACGCAGTATTTT. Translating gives CASSSLGGGTDTQYF.